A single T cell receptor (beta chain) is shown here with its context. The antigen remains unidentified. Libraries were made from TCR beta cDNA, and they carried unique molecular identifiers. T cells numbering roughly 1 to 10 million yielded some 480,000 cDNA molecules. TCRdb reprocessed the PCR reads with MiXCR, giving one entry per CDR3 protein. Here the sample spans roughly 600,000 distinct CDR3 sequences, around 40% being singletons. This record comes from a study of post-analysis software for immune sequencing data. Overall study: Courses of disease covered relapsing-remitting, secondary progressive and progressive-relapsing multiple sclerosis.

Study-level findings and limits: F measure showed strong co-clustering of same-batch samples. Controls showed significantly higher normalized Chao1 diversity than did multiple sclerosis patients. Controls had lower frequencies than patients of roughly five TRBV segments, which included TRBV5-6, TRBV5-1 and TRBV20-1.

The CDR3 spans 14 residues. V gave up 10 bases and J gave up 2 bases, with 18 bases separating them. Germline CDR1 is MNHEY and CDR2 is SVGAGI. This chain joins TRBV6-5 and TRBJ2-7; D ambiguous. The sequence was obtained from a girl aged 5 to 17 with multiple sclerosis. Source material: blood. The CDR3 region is CAIVGGSPPYEQYF. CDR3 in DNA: TGTGCCATCGTAGGTGGGTCCCCACCCTACGAGCAGTACTTC.